The 22 T cell receptor beta chains reported below all come from one sample, sequenced in a study of OX40 agonist ivuxolimab in advanced cancers. TCRdb keeps only in-frame clones here, not all; method: immunoSEQ multiplex PCR. In the table there are some 41,000 clones, 86% of which are singletons. The specimen comprised CD4+ or CD8+ T cells sorted from blood, sampled in a trial of the OX40 agonist ivuxolimab. These receptors originate from an adult with an advanced solid tumor such as melanoma, head and neck, liver or kidney cancer.

J is TRBJ2-7 and V is TRBV4-1, with a tentative D call TRBD1 (7 bases). Trimming shortened V by 4 bases and J by 3 bases, and 16 bases separated the two germline ends. Germline V lookup: CDR1 MGHRA, CDR2 YSYEKL. There are 15 residues in the CDR3. The CDR3 is CASSLGAGGIYEQYF. CDR3 bases: TGCGCCAGCAGCCTCGGAGCAGGGGGGATCTACGAGCAGTACTTC.

The chain carries TRBV7-9 and TRBJ2-1, with D unresolved. The V gene lost 0 bases and the J gene lost 9 bases, with 9 bases spanning the gap. CDR3 length equals 13 residues. The germline V gene has CDR1 SEHNR and CDR2 FQNEAQ (reference sequence). CDR3 sequence: CASSLASLAEQFF. The CDR3 DNA reads TGTGCCAGCAGCTTAGCTAGTTTAGCTGAGCAGTTCTTC.

The chain couples TRBV4-2 to TRBJ2-2; tentative D call: TRBD1 (6 bases). CDR3 length: 15 amino acids. The V and J ends lost 4 bases and 7 bases respectively, with 16 bases between them. Germline CDR1 is LGHNA and CDR2 is YNFKEQ. CDR3 nucleotides: TGTGCCAGCAGCCGGGCCGGGACAAGGGTCGGGGAGCTGTTTTTT. This sequence encodes CASSRAGTRVGELFF.

The CDR3 DNA reads TGTGCCAGCAGCTCTAGGCCGGGACTAGCGGGATCGAATGAGCAGTTCTTC. Amino acids: CASSSRPGLAGSNEQFF. The chain uses TRBV7-8 and TRBJ2-1; TRBD2 agrees at 13 bases. This CDR3 has 17 amino acids. Germline CDR1 is SGHVS and CDR2 is FQNEAQ. With V trimmed by 4 bases and J by 7 bases, 10 bases remained unmatched.

This chain joins TRBV7-9 and TRBJ1-4, with a possible D match to TRBD1 (5 bases). The V gene lost 4 bases and the J gene lost 5 bases, with 17 bases spanning the gap. Germline V CDR1 and CDR2: SEHNR, FQNEAQ (reference sequence). The CDR3 extends over 16 amino acids. CDR3 amino acids: CASSYKSGTTNEKLFF. The CDR3 DNA reads as TGTGCCAGCAGCTACAAAAGCGGGACGACAAATGAAAAACTGTTTTTT.

Only one count was recorded for this clone. The J gene is TRBJ1-4, the V gene TRBV5-1, with 11 bases matching TRBD1. The CDR3 consists of 16 residues. Germline V gene lookup returns CDR1 SGHRS and CDR2 YFSETQ. The junction had 4 bases not matched to a gene; V was cut back by 1 base and J by 5 bases. CDR3 bases: TGCGCCAGCAGCTTGTGGGGGACAGGGGGGAATGAAAAACTGTTTTTT. Amino acid sequence: CASSLWGTGGNEKLFF.

DNA for the CDR3: TGTGCCAGCAGCTCGTACGGGGGGCATGGCACAGATACGCAGTATTTT. Residues: CASSSYGGHGTDTQYF. The genes are TRBV9 and TRBJ2-3; a possible D gene is TRBD2 (7 bases). The CDR3 loop spans 16 amino acids. With 4 bases removed from V and 1 base from J, the gap between germline ends came to 16 bases. Germline loops: CDR1 SGDLS, CDR2 YYNGEE.

In this sample, this clone turned up a few times. The chain employs TRBV29-1 and TRBJ1-1; D remains unclear. The CDR3 is made up of 11 amino acids. The V gene lost 5 bases and the J gene lost 4 bases, with 8 bases spanning the gap. Germline values: CDR1 SQVTM, CDR2 ANQGSEA. The CDR3 loop reads CSVRRSTEAFF. The CDR3 DNA sequence: TGCAGCGTTAGGCGGAGCACTGAAGCTTTCTTT.

This sequence joins TRBV29-1 and TRBJ1-1; D is perhaps TRBD1 (6 bases). The CDR3 runs 14 residues. V lost 5 bases to trimming and J lost 5 bases, with 18 bases between them. From germline, CDR1 is SQVTM and CDR2 ANQGSEA. CDR3: CSVRKGGPGTEAFF. In DNA, the CDR3 is TGCAGCGTTAGAAAAGGGGGGCCGGGAACTGAAGCTTTCTTT.

The chain links TRBV11-1 to TRBJ2-7; 8 nucleotides agree with TRBD1. Germline CDR1 SGHAT, CDR2 FQDESV (reference sequence). The CDR3 consists of 14 residues. Trimming took 5 bases from V and 2 from J; bases not matched to a gene: 5. The CDR3 is CASSPRTGPYEQYF. CDR3 coding DNA: TGTGCCAGCAGCCCCAGGACAGGGCCCTACGAGCAGTACTTC.

The genes are TRBV5-1 and TRBJ1-4, with D tentatively TRBD1 (6 bases). Germline CDR1 SGHRS, CDR2 YFSETQ. The CDR3 has 15 amino acids. V was cut by 0 bases and J by 8 bases, with 14 bases left in between. The chain's CDR3 is CASSLGQVFEEKLFF. The CDR3 DNA sequence: TGCGCCAGCAGCTTGGGACAGGTGTTTGAGGAAAAACTGTTTTTT.

The chain couples TRBV7-2 to TRBJ2-1; 10 nucleotides match TRBD2. The V gene's germline CDR1 is SGHTA and CDR2 FQGNSA. The J segment lost 10 bases and the V segment lost 6 bases, leaving 9 bases of the junction unmatched. The CDR3 runs 14 residues. The CDR3: CASSIAGGTREQFF. CDR3 sequence (DNA): TGTGCCAGCAGTATAGCGGGGGGCACAAGGGAGCAGTTCTTC.

The rearrangement links TRBV4-3 to TRBJ1-5; D is uncertain. The V end was cut by 1 base, the J end by 1 base, with 11 bases between. This CDR3 has 16 residues. CDR1 LGHNA and CDR2 YSLEER come from the germline V gene. The CDR3 DNA reads as TGCGCCAGCAGCCAAGCTCGGGGTGGGAGCAATCAGCCCCAGCATTTT. Its protein is CASSQARGGSNQPQHF.

The CDR3 sequence is CASSIPSGDGYNEQFF. The CDR3 nucleotides are TGTGCCAGCAGCATCCCTAGCGGGGATGGATACAATGAGCAGTTCTTC. This chain uses TRBV11-1 with TRBJ2-1, with 9 nucleotides matching TRBD2. Germline-derived CDR1 and CDR2 are SGHAT and FQDESV (reference sequence). This CDR3 is built from 16 residues. V lost 5 bases to trimming and J lost 4 bases; unmatched junction nucleotides: 9.

This chain joins TRBV19 and TRBJ1-2; a possible D gene is TRBD1 (6 bases). V shed 8 bases and J shed 2 bases, with 15 bases lying between them. CDR3 length equals 14 residues. CDR1 and CDR2 (germline): LNHDA, SQIVND (reference sequence). The CDR3 bases are TGTGCCAGTGCGAGACAGGTACAGAACTATGGCTACACCTTC. Its protein product is CASARQVQNYGYTF.

The V gene is TRBV18, the J gene TRBJ2-1; TRBD2 matches at 9 bases. The CDR3 is made up of 15 amino acids. Germline V lookup: CDR1 KGHSH, CDR2 LQKENI. J gave up 7 bases and V 1 base, and 5 bases lay outside the gene matches. CDR3 sequence (DNA): TGTGCCAGCTCACCACTGGCTCTAGCGGGGAATGAGCAGTTCTTC. Translation gives CASSPLALAGNEQFF.

J is TRBJ1-4 and V is TRBV6-1, with TRBD1 matching over 7 bases. This CDR3 contains 16 residues. In germline, CDR1 is MNHNS, CDR2 SASEGT. J lost 7 bases, V lost 1 base, and 9 bases had no gene match. The CDR3 region is CASSEGRGQWGEKLFF. The CDR3 DNA reads as TGTGCCAGCAGTGAAGGGAGGGGACAGTGGGGTGAAAAACTGTTTTTT.

The V call is TRBV5-6, the J call TRBJ1-4; the match to TRBD1 covers 10 bases. CDR3 length: 15 amino acids. Germline-derived CDR1 and CDR2 are SGHDT and YYEEEE. J lost 6 bases, V lost 1 base, and 3 bases had no gene match. The CDR3 DNA is TGTGCCAGCAGCTTGAAGACAGGGGGCCATGAAAAACTGTTTTTT. Translated, it gives CASSLKTGGHEKLFF.

The chain is built from TRBV5-6 and TRBJ1-1; no clear D. The germline V and J ends were trimmed by 1 base and 4 bases, with 5 bases remaining between them. CDR1 is SGHDT and CDR2 is YYEEEE in the germline V gene. CDR3 size: 12 residues. CDR3 residues: CASSLSGTEAFF. Written as DNA, the CDR3 is TGTGCCAGCAGCTTGTCCGGCACTGAAGCTTTCTTT.

The chain carries TRBV4-1 and TRBJ1-4; 9 bases agree with TRBD1. Germline V gives CDR1 MGHRA, CDR2 YSYEKL. V lost 3 bases and J lost 8; bases outside the gene matches: 7. CDR3 length equals 15 residues. CDR3 in amino acids: CASSQYGTGREKLFF. In nucleotides, the CDR3 is TGCGCCAGCAGCCAGTACGGGACAGGGCGGGAAAAACTGTTTTTT.

V and J are TRBV6-5 and TRBJ2-3, with D perhaps TRBD1 (6 bases). Germline CDR1 MNHEY, CDR2 SVGAGI. Trimming removed 2 bases from V and 5 bases from J, with 11 bases in between. The CDR3 sequence is 14 residues long. CDR3 in amino acids: CASSYDRSRDTQYF. In DNA form, the CDR3 reads TGTGCCAGCAGTTACGACAGGTCTAGAGATACGCAGTATTTT.

This clone was observed once. DNA for the CDR3: TGTGCCAGCAGCTTAGGCTTGTGGGACCCGGGACAGGGGACCTACGAGCAGTACTTC. Translating gives CASSLGLWDPGQGTYEQYF. This chain joins TRBV11-2 and TRBJ2-7; 10 bases fit TRBD1. V lost 1 base and J lost 2; bases outside the gene matches: 14. Germline V lookup: CDR1 SGHAT, CDR2 FQNNGV. The CDR3 runs to 19 residues.